This T cell receptor (beta chain) comes out of a study of blood T cell repertoires in COVID-19. Whole-study context: From the United States, Italy and Spain came samples of acute and convalescent COVID-19. PBMCs, B-cell-depleted T cells, or T cells were the source of the cDNA or gDNA that made up the material.

In the study's own analysis: Counts of nucleated cells, estimated from reference gene primer amplification, were obtained. Using immunoSEQ multiplex PCR, the repertoire was profiled, and TCRdb retains in-frame clones only, with some absent. Clone size and the V and J calls come from that table; the DNA yielded D and trimming. The sample has over 150,000 clones, more than 70% seen once. This TCR was sampled from a man younger than 35 with active or convalescent COVID-19. Material for sequencing was peripheral blood.

The CDR3 loop is CASSSGGLGNTIYF. The CDR3 coding sequence is TGTGCCAGCAGCTCAGGGGGTCTTGGAAACACCATATATTTT. The rearrangement uses TRBV5-6 and TRBJ1-3; TRBD1 matches 7 bases. Germline V gives CDR1 SGHDT, CDR2 YYEEEE. This CDR3 is built from 14 residues. The junction had 3 bases not matched to a gene; V was cut back by 3 bases and J by 3 bases.